One sample yielded the 21 T cell receptor beta chains listed below, sequenced in a study of a mutant IDH1 vaccine in newly diagnosed glioma. Repertoires were generated with immunoSEQ multiplex PCR, while TCRdb's copy carries only in-frame clones and drops some. This sample has approximately 36,000 clones; 78% occur once, and the top ten carry less than 9.5%. Documented time point: baseline, week 1 (first vaccination visit). Stated treatment: pre-vaccination baseline after standard-of-care therapy. The sequenced sample was PBMCs, obtained from a glioma patient treated with radiotherapy, temozolomide or both. The receptors were gathered from a middle-aged man with glioma. Some clones in this sample may be carry-over from other donors' samples.

The rearrangement links TRBV2 to TRBJ1-4; unclear D gene. CDR1 SNHLY and CDR2 FYNNEI come from the germline V gene. V was shortened by 11 bases and J by 4 bases, with 14 bases between the two germline ends. The CDR3 contains 13 residues. The CDR3 nucleotides read TGTGCCTGCGCGCAGGTCCGTAATGAAAAACTGTTTTTT. This translates into CACAQVRNEKLFF. The full variable domain, rest sourced from reference TRBV2 and TRBJ1-4, is EPEVTQTPSHQVTQMGQEVILRCVPISNHLYFYWYRQILGQKVEFLVSFYNNEISEKSEIFDDQFSVERPDGSNFTLKIRSTKLEDSAMYFCACAQVRNEKLFFGSGTQLSVL.

This clone was detected only a few times. The gene calls are TRBV5-1 and TRBJ1-4, with 7 positions matching TRBD1. CDR1 and CDR2 from the germline V gene are SGHRS and YFSETQ. This CDR3 has 14 residues. V trimming: 2 bases; J trimming: 8 bases; junction bases outside the gene matches: 6. The CDR3 is CASSLQGQNEKLFF. The CDR3 region has the DNA TGCGCCAGCAGCTTACAGGGGCAGAACGAAAAACTGTTTTTT.

This clone showed up just a few times. V usage is TRBV10-3 and J usage is TRBJ1-1; the D is unclear. Germline V gives CDR1 ENHRY, CDR2 SYGVKD. V was trimmed by 6 bases and J by 5 bases, leaving 10 bases between them. This CDR3 spans 12 amino acids. Here the CDR3 reads CAISSGETEAFF. Written as DNA, the CDR3 is TGTGCCATCAGCTCTGGGGAAACTGAAGCTTTCTTT.

The sample holds one count of this clone. The chain carries TRBV6-5 and TRBJ1-2; tentative D call: TRBD1 (6 bases). The CDR3 has 14 residues. Per the germline V gene, CDR1 is MNHEY and CDR2 is SVGAGI. Trimming shortened V by 5 bases and J by 2 bases, and 12 bases separated the two germline ends. The CDR3 DNA follows: TGTGCCAGCAGTCGGACAGTTGCGAACTATGGCTACACCTTC. This encodes CASSRTVANYGYTF.

The CDR3 protein is CASSLDPGANVLTF. The CDR3 DNA sequence: TGTGCCAGCAGTCTCGATCCCGGGGCCAACGTCCTGACTTTC. V and J are TRBV6-5 and TRBJ2-6; no clear D. V dropped 5 bases and J dropped 4 bases, with 9 bases sitting between them. Looked up from germline, CDR1 is MNHEY and CDR2 is SVGAGI. This CDR3 has 14 residues.

V is TRBV5-1 and J is TRBJ2-4; D possibly corresponds to TRBD1 (6 bases). Trimming stripped 4 bases from V and 9 bases from J, with 14 bases between. The germline CDR1 and CDR2 sequences are SGHRS and YFSETQ. This CDR3 contains 13 residues. CDR3 nucleotides: TGCGCCAGCAGCACTGACCTAGGGGGCATTCAGTACTTC. Translation: CASSTDLGGIQYF.

The genes are TRBV5-1 and TRBJ1-6, with D perhaps matching TRBD1 (5 bases). V lost 1 base and J lost 4, with 6 bases in between. Germline-derived CDR1 and CDR2 are SGHRS and YFSETQ. This CDR3 is built from 14 residues. CDR3 amino acids: CASSLQGYNSPLHF. In DNA form, the CDR3 reads TGCGCCAGCAGCTTGCAGGGTTATAATTCACCCCTCCACTTT.

The chain carries TRBV10-3 and TRBJ1-4; the match to TRBD1 covers 10 bases. J lost 0 bases, V lost 9 bases, and 10 bases had no gene match. Germline lookup yields CDR1 ENHRY and CDR2 SYGVKD. The CDR3 sequence is 17 residues long. The CDR3, as DNA: TGTGCCATTTCGGGACAGGGGACGGCGGCAACTAATGAAAAACTGTTTTTT. This translates into CAISGQGTAATNEKLFF.

The chain uses TRBV15 and TRBJ1-1; D gene unclear. V shed 0 bases and J shed 6 bases, with 14 bases lying between them. Germline CDR1 is LNHNV and CDR2 is YYDKDF (reference sequence). The CDR3 runs to 15 residues. CDR3 coding DNA: TGTGCCACCAGCAGAGATGGTTTTGGTATCTCTGAAGCTTTCTTT. As protein: CATSRDGFGISEAFF.

The rearrangement joins TRBV30 to TRBJ1-5; D call uncertain. The CDR3 consists of 12 residues. V lost 4 bases and J lost 8, with 12 bases in between. Germline CDR1 is GTSNPN and CDR2 is SVGIG (reference sequence). The CDR3 DNA sequence: TGTGCCTGGACAAGTGGGAGGGAGCCCCAGCATTTT. Its translation: CAWTSGREPQHF.

The genes are TRBV7-9 and TRBJ1-1; TRBD1 matches 7 bases. The CDR3 length is 14 residues. V was clipped by 5 bases and J by 3 bases; unmatched bases: 6. Per the germline V gene, CDR1 is SEHNR and CDR2 is FQNEAQ (reference sequence). CDR3 sequence (DNA): TGTGCCAGCAGCAAACAGGGGTTGCACACTGAAGCTTTCTTT. This encodes CASSKQGLHTEAFF.

Here the CDR3 reads CSVLRTGAGGYTF. In nucleotides, the CDR3 is TGCAGCGTTCTGAGGACAGGGGCGGGAGGCTACACCTTC. The V gene is TRBV29-1, the J gene TRBJ1-2; 9 nucleotides agree with TRBD1. Germline V gene sequence: CDR1 SQVTM, CDR2 ANQGSEA. V lost 5 bases and J lost 8; bases outside the gene matches: 9. The CDR3 runs 13 residues.

The chain links TRBV4-2 to TRBJ2-3, with TRBD1 as a possible D gene (5 bases). V was pared by 0 bases and J by 2 bases, with 9 bases between. Per the germline V gene, CDR1 is LGHNA and CDR2 is YNFKEQ. CDR3 length: 15 amino acids. The CDR3 here is CASSQEGRTTDTQYF. Written as DNA, the CDR3 is TGTGCCAGCAGCCAAGAGGGGCGGACCACAGATACGCAGTATTTT.

V is TRBV5-1 and J is TRBJ1-1; D is ambiguous. V lost 1 base and J lost 2, with 9 bases in between. The germline CDR1 and CDR2 sequences are SGHRS and YFSETQ. The CDR3 runs to 14 residues. CDR3 amino acids: CASSLLQLNTEAFF. CDR3 nucleotide sequence: TGCGCCAGCAGCTTGCTTCAGCTTAACACTGAAGCTTTCTTT.

The V and J genes are TRBV11-2 and TRBJ2-1; D remains ambiguous. Trimming left V 1 base short and J 1 base short, with 5 bases between. Per the germline V gene, CDR1 is SGHAT and CDR2 is FQNNGV. The CDR3 has 14 residues. For the CDR3, the DNA is TGTGCCAGCAGCTTAGGGTCTTCCTACAATGAGCAGTTCTTC. Its protein product is CASSLGSSYNEQFF. Complete variable domain (other parts from reference TRBV11-2 and TRBJ2-1): EAGVAQSPRYKIIEKRQSVAFWCNPISGHATLYWYQQILGQGPKLLIQFQNNGVVDDSQLPKDRFSAERLKGVDSTLKIQPAKLEDSAVYLCASSLGSSYNEQFFGPGTRLTVL.

The rearrangement links TRBV5-4 to TRBJ2-3; 8 bases align to TRBD2. There are 16 residues in the CDR3. Germline V gene lookup returns CDR1 SGHNT and CDR2 YYREEE (reference sequence). Germline trimming cut 1 base from V and 5 bases from J; bases unmatched to any gene: 9. CDR3: CASSLKRGLVGDTQYF. The CDR3 region has the DNA TGTGCCAGCAGCTTGAAGCGGGGGCTCGTGGGAGATACGCAGTATTTT.

This sequence joins TRBV6-4 and TRBJ2-1; D is uncertain. The V gene lost 4 bases and the J gene lost 8 bases, with 9 bases spanning the gap. There are 12 residues in the CDR3. Germline V gene data show CDR1 as MRHNA and CDR2 as SNTAGT. CDR3 bases: TGTGCCAGCAGTGGGTCCGGCCATGAGCAGTTCTTC. Translation: CASSGSGHEQFF.

The chain is built from TRBV7-2 and TRBJ2-5; D gene uncertain. Germline-derived CDR1 and CDR2 are SGHTA and FQGNSA. The CDR3 consists of 11 residues. Trimming removed 5 bases at V and 3 bases at J, with 4 bases between. CDR3 sequence reads: CASSPKETQYF. The CDR3 DNA reads as TGTGCCAGCAGCCCCAAAGAGACCCAGTACTTC.

The chain combines TRBV7-2 with TRBJ1-1; 8 bases align to TRBD1. CDR3 size: 16 residues. Germline trimming cut 1 base from V and 5 bases from J; bases unmatched to any gene: 9. Germline lookup yields CDR1 SGHTA and CDR2 FQGNSA. CDR3 amino acids: CASSLGNVYRGTEAFF. The CDR3 DNA reads as TGTGCCAGCAGCTTAGGTAATGTGTACAGGGGGACTGAAGCTTTCTTT.

The genes are TRBV5-1 and TRBJ2-1; 11 bases line up with TRBD2. Trimming at V came to 6 bases and at J to 4 bases, leaving 6 bases not matched to a gene. The CDR3 runs to 15 residues. Germline V gene lookup returns CDR1 SGHRS and CDR2 YFSETQ. CDR3 nucleotide sequence: TGCGCCAGCAAGTTAGCGGGGGGGGAGTACAATGAGCAGTTCTTC. Translation: CASKLAGGEYNEQFF. The entire variable domain, with the rest obtained from reference TRBV5-1 and TRBJ2-1, is as follows: KAGVTQTPRYLIKTRGQQVTLSCSPISGHRSVSWYQQTPGQGLQFLFEYFSETQRNKGNFPGRFSGRQFSNSRSEMNVSTLELGDSALYLCASKLAGGEYNEQFFGPGTRLTVL.

The gene calls are TRBV6-1 and TRBJ1-2, with D hard to call. Germline CDR1 and CDR2: MNHNS and SASEGT. Between the trimmed V and J ends, which lost 3 bases and 0 bases, there was a span of 14 bases. This CDR3 contains 16 residues. CDR3: CASSDPRATANYGYTF. CDR3 coding DNA: TGTGCCAGCAGTGACCCACGGGCCACAGCTAACTATGGCTACACCTTC.